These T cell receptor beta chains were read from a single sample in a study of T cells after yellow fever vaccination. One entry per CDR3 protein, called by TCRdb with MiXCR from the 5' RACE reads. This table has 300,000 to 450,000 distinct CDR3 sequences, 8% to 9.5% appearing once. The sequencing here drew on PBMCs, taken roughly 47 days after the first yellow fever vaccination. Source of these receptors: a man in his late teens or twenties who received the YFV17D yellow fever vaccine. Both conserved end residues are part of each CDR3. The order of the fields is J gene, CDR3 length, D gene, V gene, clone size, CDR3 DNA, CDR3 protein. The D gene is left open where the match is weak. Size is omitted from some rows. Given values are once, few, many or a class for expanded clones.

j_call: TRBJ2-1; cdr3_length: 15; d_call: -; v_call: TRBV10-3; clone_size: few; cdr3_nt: TGTGCCATCAGTGAGGACAGCAGTTACTACAATGAGCAGTTCTTC; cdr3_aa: CAISEDSSYYNEQFF
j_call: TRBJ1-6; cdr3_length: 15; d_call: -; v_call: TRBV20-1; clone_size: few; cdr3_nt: TGCAGTGCTAGAGGTGGAGACAGAAATAATTCACCCCTCCACTTT; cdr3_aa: CSARGGDRNNSPLHF
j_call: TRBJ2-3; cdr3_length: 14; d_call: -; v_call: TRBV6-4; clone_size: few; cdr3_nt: TGTGCCAGCAGTGAACTGGGGAGCACAGATACGCAGTATTTT; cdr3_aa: CASSELGSTDTQYF
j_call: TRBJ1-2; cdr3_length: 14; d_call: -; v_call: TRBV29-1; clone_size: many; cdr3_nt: TGCAGCGTTGGGGTTTCGGTTCTTAACTATGGCTACACCTTC; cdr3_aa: CSVGVSVLNYGYTF
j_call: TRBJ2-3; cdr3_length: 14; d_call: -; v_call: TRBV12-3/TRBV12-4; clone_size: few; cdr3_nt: TGTGCCAGCAGTCCGAGGGAGGCCACAGATACGCAGTATTTT; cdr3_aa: CASSPREATDTQYF
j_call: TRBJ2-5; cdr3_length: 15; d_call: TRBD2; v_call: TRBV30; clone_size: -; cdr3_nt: TGTGCCTGGAGTTCGCAGTCGGGGGGACAAGAGACCCAGTACTTC; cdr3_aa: CAWSSQSGGQETQYF
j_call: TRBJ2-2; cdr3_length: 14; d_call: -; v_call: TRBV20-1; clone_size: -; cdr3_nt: TGCAGTGCTAGGTCACAGGGGAACACCGGGGAGCTGTTTTTT; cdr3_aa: CSARSQGNTGELFF
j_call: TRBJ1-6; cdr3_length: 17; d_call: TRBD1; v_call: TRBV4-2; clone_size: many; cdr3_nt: TGTGCCAGCAGCGACCGGGACAGGGGACACTATAATTCACCCCTCCACTTT; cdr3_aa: CASSDRDRGHYNSPLHF
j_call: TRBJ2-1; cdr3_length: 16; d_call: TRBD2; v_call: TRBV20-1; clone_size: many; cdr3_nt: TGCAGTGCTAGGGAACAAACTAGCGGGGTTTACAATGAGCAGTTCTTC; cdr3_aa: CSAREQTSGVYNEQFF
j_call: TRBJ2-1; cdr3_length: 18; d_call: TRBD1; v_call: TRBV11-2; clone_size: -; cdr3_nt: TGTGCCAGCAGCTTAGTCCAGATAGAGACAGGGGGAGCCAATGAGCAGTTCTTC; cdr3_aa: CASSLVQIETGGANEQFF
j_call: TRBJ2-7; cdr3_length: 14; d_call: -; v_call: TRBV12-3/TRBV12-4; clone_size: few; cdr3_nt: TGTGCCAGCAGTTTTTATGCAGTGGACTACGAGCAGTACTTC; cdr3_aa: CASSFYAVDYEQYF
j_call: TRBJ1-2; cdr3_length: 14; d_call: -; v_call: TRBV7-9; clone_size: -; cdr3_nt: TGTGCCAGCAGCTTAGTTCTGGGGAGCTATGGCTACACCTTC; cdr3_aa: CASSLVLGSYGYTF
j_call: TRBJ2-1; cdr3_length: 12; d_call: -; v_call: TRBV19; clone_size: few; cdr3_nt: TGTGCCAGTAGTGTCCAGGAGGGTGAGCAGTTCTTC; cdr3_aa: CASSVQEGEQFF
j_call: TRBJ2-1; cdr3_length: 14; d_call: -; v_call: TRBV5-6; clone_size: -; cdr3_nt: TGTGCCAGCAGCCCCGGGGGACGGCGCTATGAGCAGTTCTTC; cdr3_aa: CASSPGGRRYEQFF
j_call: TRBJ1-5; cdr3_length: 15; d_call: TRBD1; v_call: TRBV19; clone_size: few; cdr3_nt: TGTGCCAGCCGACGGGACAGCTATAGCAATCAGCCCCAGCATTTT; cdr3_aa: CASRRDSYSNQPQHF
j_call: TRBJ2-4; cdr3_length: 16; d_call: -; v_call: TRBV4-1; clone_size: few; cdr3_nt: TGCGCCAGCAGCCAAGTCATGGCGGTGGGTAAAAACATTCAGTACTTC; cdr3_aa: CASSQVMAVGKNIQYF
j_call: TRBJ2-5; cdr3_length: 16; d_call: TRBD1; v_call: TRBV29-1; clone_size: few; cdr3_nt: TGCAGCGTTAATCCTCACCGGGACAGGAGAGGGGAGACCCAGTACTTC; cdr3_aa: CSVNPHRDRRGETQYF
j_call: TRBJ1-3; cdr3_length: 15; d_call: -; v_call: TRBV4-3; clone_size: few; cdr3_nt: TGCGCCAGCAGCCAAGATTCGGCCCTTGGAAACACCATATATTTT; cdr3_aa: CASSQDSALGNTIYF
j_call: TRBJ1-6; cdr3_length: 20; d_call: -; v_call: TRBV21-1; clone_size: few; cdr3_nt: TGTGCCAGCAGCAAATGTGAGAGGGAATCTCTGCGGAACTATAATTCACCCCTCCACTTT; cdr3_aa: CASSKCERESLRNYNSPLHF
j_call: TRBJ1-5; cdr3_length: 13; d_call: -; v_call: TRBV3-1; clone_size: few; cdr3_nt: TGTGCCAGCAGCCAGGTCTTTGGTCAGCCCCAGCATTTT; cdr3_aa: CASSQVFGQPQHF
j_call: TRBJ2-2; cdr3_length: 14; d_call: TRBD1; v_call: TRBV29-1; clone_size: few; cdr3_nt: TGCAGCGTTGACAAGGGGGCTGGCACCGGGGAGCTGTTTTTT; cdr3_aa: CSVDKGAGTGELFF
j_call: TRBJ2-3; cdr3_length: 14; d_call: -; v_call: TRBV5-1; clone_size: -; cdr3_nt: TGCGCCAGCAGCTTGGGCGGGGTAACAGATACGCAGTATTTT; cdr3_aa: CASSLGGVTDTQYF